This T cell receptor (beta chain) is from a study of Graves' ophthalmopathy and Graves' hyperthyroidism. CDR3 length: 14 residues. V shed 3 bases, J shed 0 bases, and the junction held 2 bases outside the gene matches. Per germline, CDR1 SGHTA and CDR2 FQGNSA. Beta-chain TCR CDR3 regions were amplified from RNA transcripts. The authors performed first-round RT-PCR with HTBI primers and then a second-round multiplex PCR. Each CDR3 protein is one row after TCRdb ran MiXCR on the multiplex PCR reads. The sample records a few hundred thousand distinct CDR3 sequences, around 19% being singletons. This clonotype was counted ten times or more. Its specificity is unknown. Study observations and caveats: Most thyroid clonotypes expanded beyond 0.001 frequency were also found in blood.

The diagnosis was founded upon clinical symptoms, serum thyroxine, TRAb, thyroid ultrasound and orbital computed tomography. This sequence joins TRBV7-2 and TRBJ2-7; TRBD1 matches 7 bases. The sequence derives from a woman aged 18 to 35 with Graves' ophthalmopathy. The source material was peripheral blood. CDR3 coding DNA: TGTGCCAGCAGCTTCCGGGACAGCTCCTACGAGCAGTACTTC. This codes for CASSFRDSSYEQYF.